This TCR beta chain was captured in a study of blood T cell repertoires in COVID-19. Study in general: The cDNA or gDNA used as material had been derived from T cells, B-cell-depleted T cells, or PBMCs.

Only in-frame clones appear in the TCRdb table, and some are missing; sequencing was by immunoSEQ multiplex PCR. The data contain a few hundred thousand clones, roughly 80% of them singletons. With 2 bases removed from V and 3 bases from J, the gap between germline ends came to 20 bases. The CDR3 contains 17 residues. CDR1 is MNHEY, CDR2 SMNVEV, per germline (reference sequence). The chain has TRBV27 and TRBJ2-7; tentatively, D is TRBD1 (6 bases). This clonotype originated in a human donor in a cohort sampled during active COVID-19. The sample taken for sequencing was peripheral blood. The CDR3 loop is CASSLTQQGRGFYEQYF. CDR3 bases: TGTGCCAGCAGTTTAACCCAACAGGGAAGAGGGTTCTACGAGCAGTACTTC.